This is a list of T cell receptor beta chains from one sample in a study of beta chain features in type 1 diabetes. Here immunoSEQ multiplex PCR was the method, and the copy in TCRdb shows in-frame clones only, minus some. The table lists a few hundred thousand clones, approximately 13% of them singletons. Material for sequencing was naive CD4+ T cells from blood. The receptors derive from a woman between 18 and 30 years old with type 1 diabetes. Both conserved end residues are part of each CDR3. Each record gives: clone size, J gene, V gene, D gene, CDR3 protein, CDR3 DNA. A D gene is named only where the DNA matches it firmly. A row's size may be missing; if present it is once, few, many or a size class.

abundance: -
j_gene: TRBJ2-1
v_gene: TRBV30
d_gene: -
CDR3aa: CAWSRGGPSLEQFF
CDR3nt: TGTGCCTGGAGTAGGGGGGGACCCAGCCTTGAGCAGTTCTTC

abundance: few
j_gene: TRBJ1-1
v_gene: TRBV30
d_gene: -
CDR3aa: CAWSFGRVNTEAFF
CDR3nt: TGTGCCTGGAGCTTCGGGCGGGTTAACACTGAAGCTTTCTTT

abundance: -
j_gene: TRBJ2-2
v_gene: TRBV5-1
d_gene: -
CDR3aa: CASSLGGSYTGELFF
CDR3nt: TGCGCCAGCAGCCTTGGGGGGTCCTACACCGGGGAGCTGTTTTTT

abundance: -
j_gene: TRBJ1-1
v_gene: TRBV30
d_gene: TRBD1
CDR3aa: CAWSPGQGGTEAFF
CDR3nt: TGTGCCTGGAGTCCGGGACAGGGAGGCACTGAAGCTTTCTTT

abundance: -
j_gene: TRBJ1-1
v_gene: TRBV4-1
d_gene: TRBD1
CDR3aa: CASSLRDRMNTEAFF
CDR3nt: TGCGCCAGCAGCCTCCGGGACAGGATGAACACTGAAGCTTTCTTT

abundance: -
j_gene: TRBJ1-2
v_gene: TRBV6-6
d_gene: -
CDR3aa: CASSYSGQYYGYTF
CDR3nt: TGTGCCAGCAGTTACTCGGGGCAGTACTATGGCTACACCTTC

abundance: once
j_gene: TRBJ2-3
v_gene: TRBV9
d_gene: TRBD2
CDR3aa: CASSVEGSSGSADTQYF
CDR3nt: TGTGCCAGCAGCGTAGAGGGGAGTAGCGGGAGCGCAGATACGCAGTATTTT

abundance: -
j_gene: TRBJ2-1
v_gene: TRBV4-2
d_gene: TRBD2
CDR3aa: CASSQELLAGGYNEQFF
CDR3nt: TGTGCCAGCAGCCAAGAGTTACTAGCGGGAGGTTACAATGAGCAGTTCTTC

abundance: -
j_gene: TRBJ2-5
v_gene: TRBV29-1
d_gene: TRBD1
CDR3aa: CSVPQGVGETQYF
CDR3nt: TGCAGCGTACCACAGGGGGTTGGAGAGACCCAGTACTTC

abundance: -
j_gene: TRBJ1-1
v_gene: TRBV18
d_gene: TRBD1
CDR3aa: CASSFTGGGIDTEAFF
CDR3nt: TGTGCCAGCTCATTTACAGGGGGGGGTATCGACACTGAAGCTTTCTTT

abundance: -
j_gene: TRBJ2-5
v_gene: TRBV11-2
d_gene: TRBD2
CDR3aa: CASSRTSGSRETQYF
CDR3nt: TGTGCCAGCAGCCGCACTAGCGGGAGTAGGGAGACCCAGTACTTC

abundance: -
j_gene: TRBJ2-7
v_gene: TRBV29-1
d_gene: -
CDR3aa: CSVGRGTPYEQYF
CDR3nt: TGCAGCGTTGGACGGGGGACTCCCTACGAGCAGTACTTC

abundance: few
j_gene: TRBJ1-5
v_gene: TRBV2
d_gene: -
CDR3aa: CASSEESSRPQHF
CDR3nt: TGTGCCAGCAGTGAAGAGAGTAGCCGGCCCCAGCATTTT

abundance: -
j_gene: TRBJ2-1
v_gene: TRBV5-4
d_gene: -
CDR3aa: CASSRGALVWSYNEQFF
CDR3nt: TGTGCCAGCAGCCGCGGGGCGCTGGTATGGTCCTACAATGAGCAGTTCTTC

abundance: few
j_gene: TRBJ2-5
v_gene: TRBV7-6
d_gene: TRBD1
CDR3aa: CASSLAGGTGGAETQYF
CDR3nt: TGTGCCAGCAGCTTAGCGGGGGGGACAGGGGGCGCGGAGACCCAGTACTTC

abundance: few
j_gene: TRBJ1-1
v_gene: TRBV7-8
d_gene: TRBD1
CDR3aa: CASSSQGQGHTEAFF
CDR3nt: TGTGCCAGCAGCTCCCAAGGACAGGGGCACACTGAAGCTTTCTTT

abundance: -
j_gene: TRBJ1-1
v_gene: TRBV9
d_gene: -
CDR3aa: CASSPRAQPNTEAFF
CDR3nt: TGTGCCAGCAGCCCTCGCGCACAGCCAAACACTGAAGCTTTCTTT

abundance: -
j_gene: TRBJ2-7
v_gene: TRBV18
d_gene: -
CDR3aa: CASSPREYRYEQYF
CDR3nt: TGTGCCAGCTCACCACGGGAGTATCGCTACGAGCAGTACTTC

abundance: -
j_gene: TRBJ1-5
v_gene: TRBV25-1
d_gene: -
CDR3aa: CASSEGGVSQPQHF
CDR3nt: TGTGCCAGCAGTGAGGGAGGGGTTAGCCAGCCCCAGCATTTT

abundance: -
j_gene: TRBJ1-2
v_gene: TRBV5-1
d_gene: TRBD1
CDR3aa: CASRFTGTDYGYTF
CDR3nt: TGCGCCAGCAGGTTTACCGGGACAGACTATGGCTACACCTTC

abundance: few
j_gene: TRBJ1-2
v_gene: TRBV7-9
d_gene: -
CDR3aa: CASSPRGGYGYTF
CDR3nt: TGTGCCAGCAGCCCCCGAGGAGGGTATGGCTACACCTTC

abundance: many
j_gene: TRBJ1-2
v_gene: TRBV29-1
d_gene: -
CDR3aa: CSVADRVNYGYTF
CDR3nt: TGCAGCGTCGCGGACAGAGTTAACTATGGCTACACCTTC

abundance: -
j_gene: TRBJ2-1
v_gene: TRBV9
d_gene: TRBD2
CDR3aa: CASSVGASGSIRDEQFF
CDR3nt: TGTGCCAGCAGCGTAGGGGCTAGCGGGAGTATTCGGGATGAGCAGTTCTTC

abundance: -
j_gene: TRBJ2-2
v_gene: TRBV2
d_gene: TRBD1
CDR3aa: CASNRGRNTGELFF
CDR3nt: TGTGCCAGTAACAGGGGCAGAAACACCGGGGAGCTGTTTTTT

abundance: few
j_gene: TRBJ2-2
v_gene: TRBV9
d_gene: TRBD2
CDR3aa: CASSGGGTSGALRELFF
CDR3nt: TGTGCCAGCAGCGGAGGAGGGACTAGCGGGGCTTTGAGGGAGCTGTTTTTT

abundance: few
j_gene: TRBJ2-6
v_gene: TRBV18
d_gene: TRBD1
CDR3aa: CASSLQGPGANVLTF
CDR3nt: TGTGCCAGCTCACTACAGGGGCCTGGGGCCAACGTCCTGACTTTC

abundance: -
j_gene: TRBJ2-1
v_gene: TRBV27
d_gene: TRBD2
CDR3aa: CASSPGLAGYNEQFF
CDR3nt: TGTGCCAGCAGTCCGGGACTAGCGGGGTACAATGAGCAGTTCTTC

abundance: -
j_gene: TRBJ2-7
v_gene: TRBV2
d_gene: TRBD2
CDR3aa: CASRTQVAGDYEQYF
CDR3nt: TGTGCCAGCCGGACCCAGGTAGCGGGAGACTACGAGCAGTACTTC

abundance: -
j_gene: TRBJ2-2
v_gene: TRBV11-2
d_gene: TRBD2
CDR3aa: CASSRGDRDTGELFF
CDR3nt: TGTGCCAGCAGCCGGGGGGACCGGGACACCGGGGAGCTGTTTTTT

abundance: few
j_gene: TRBJ1-2
v_gene: TRBV6-5
d_gene: -
CDR3aa: CASSYSSPYGGNGYTF
CDR3nt: TGTGCCAGCAGTTACTCGTCCCCATATGGGGGGAATGGCTACACCTTC

abundance: few
j_gene: TRBJ2-1
v_gene: TRBV28
d_gene: TRBD2
CDR3aa: CASSFLAGSSYNEQFF
CDR3nt: TGTGCCAGCAGTTTTTTAGCGGGAAGCTCCTACAATGAGCAGTTCTTC

abundance: -
j_gene: TRBJ2-7
v_gene: TRBV14
d_gene: -
CDR3aa: CASSQPGGLSYEQYF
CDR3nt: TGTGCCAGCAGCCAACCCGGGGGGCTTTCCTACGAGCAGTACTTC